A selection of T cell receptor beta chains follows, all from one sample in a study of T-cell memory formation after mild COVID-19. TCRdb analysed the 5' RACE reads with MiXCR anew, one entry per CDR3 protein. The sample gives approximately 440,000 distinct CDR3 sequences, around 18% of which show up once; 7.5% to 9.5% is in the top ten. The sequenced sample was PBMCs or a T cell subset sorted from them (not recorded which). The receptors were sampled from an adult woman who had mild COVID-19 (a few samples of this study predate the infection). Cell type and time point are not known. The CDR3 runs from the conserved cysteine through the conserved F or W. Each record gives: clone size, J gene, V gene, D gene, CDR3 DNA, CDR3 protein. A D gene is named only where the DNA matches it firmly. Some rows have no size entry. The others give once, few or many, or a class for an expanded clone.

few | TRBJ2-3 | TRBV27 | NA | TGTGCCAGCAGCCCCCACCCCCGGGGTAGCACAGATACGCAGTATTTT | CASSPHPRGSTDTQYF
many | TRBJ1-1 | TRBV5-1 | TRBD1 | TGCGCCAGCAGCTCCGGGACAGGGAACACTGAAGCTTTCTTT | CASSSGTGNTEAFF
few | TRBJ2-4 | TRBV10-3 | NA | TGTGCCATCAGTGAGGGGACCAAAAACATTCAGTACTTC | CAISEGTKNIQYF
NA | TRBJ1-6 | TRBV15 | NA | TGTGCCACCAGCAGAGCCACAGGGAATTCACCCCTCCACTTT | CATSRATGNSPLHF
few | TRBJ1-5 | TRBV3-1 | NA | TGTGCCAGCAGCCAGGTTGCAGGTTTCAATCAGCCCCAGCATTTT | CASSQVAGFNQPQHF
NA | TRBJ2-7 | TRBV5-6 | NA | TGTGCCAGCAGCCATCGGACAGCCTACGAGCAGTACTTC | CASSHRTAYEQYF
few | TRBJ2-7 | TRBV4-1 | NA | TGCGCCAGCAGCCAAGAAGGGACACCACAACCATCCTACGAGCAGTACTTC | CASSQEGTPQPSYEQYF
few | TRBJ1-4 | TRBV4-1 | NA | TGCGCCAGCAGCCCTCCCGGTCGGACAGCAACTAATGAAAAACTGTTTTTT | CASSPPGRTATNEKLFF
NA | TRBJ2-3 | TRBV11-3 | NA | TGTGCCAGTGCCTGGCAGGGGACAGATACGCAGTATTTT | CASAWQGTDTQYF
few | TRBJ1-1 | TRBV4-3 | NA | TGCGCCAGCAGCCAAGACCCCGGGGGGGACACTGAAGCTTTCTTT | CASSQDPGGDTEAFF
few | TRBJ2-3 | TRBV12-3/TRBV12-4 | NA | TGTGCCAGCAGTTTAGGGTTGGGCTTAGATACGCAGTATTTT | CASSLGLGLDTQYF
few | TRBJ2-7 | TRBV20-1 | NA | TGCAGTGCTAGAGAGCGGGAATTAACCTACGAGCAGTACTTC | CSARERELTYEQYF
NA | TRBJ2-7 | TRBV6-6 | TRBD2 | TGTGCCAGCAGTCCCCCACTAGCGGGGGGCCCCTACGAGCAGTACTTC | CASSPPLAGGPYEQYF
few | TRBJ2-3 | TRBV29-1 | NA | TGCAGCGTTGAAAGAGCAACCGATACGCAGTATTTT | CSVERATDTQYF
few | TRBJ2-1 | TRBV12-3/TRBV12-4 | NA | TGTGCCAGCGAACCCGGTCAGGGGAGATACAATGAGCAGTTCTTC | CASEPGQGRYNEQFF
NA | TRBJ1-5 | TRBV19 | NA | TGTGCCAGTACCAATCAGAGGGGTAGTTTTAGCAATCAGCCCCAGCATTTT | CASTNQRGSFSNQPQHF
few | TRBJ1-2 | TRBV20-1 | NA | TGCAGTAGTTTCCTCAGGGGAAACTATGGCTACACCTTC | CSSFLRGNYGYTF
NA | TRBJ1-1 | TRBV20-1 | NA | TGCAGTGCTAGAGAAAGGGAGATGAACACTGAAGCTTTCTTT | CSAREREMNTEAFF
few | TRBJ2-4 | TRBV21-1 | NA | TGTGCCAGCAGCAAGACCCTTAGACATTCCAAAAACATTCAGTACTTC | CASSKTLRHSKNIQYF
NA | TRBJ2-1 | TRBV5-4 | TRBD2 | TGTGCCAGCAGCTTAGGGACTAGCGGGGGGGTCTACAATGAGCAGTTCTTC | CASSLGTSGGVYNEQFF
NA | TRBJ2-1 | TRBV24-1 | TRBD2 | TGTGCCACCAGTACGGGAGGCTACAATGAGCAGTTCTTC | CATSTGGYNEQFF
NA | TRBJ2-7 | TRBV4-1 | NA | TGCGCCAGCAGCCAAGATTGGAGGGTCTACGAGCAGTACTTC | CASSQDWRVYEQYF
NA | TRBJ1-1 | TRBV20-1 | NA | TGCAGTGCTAGACCCTCAGACAGTGACACTGAAGCTTTCTTT | CSARPSDSDTEAFF
NA | TRBJ2-7 | TRBV30 | TRBD1 | TGTGCCTCTACCAAACAGGGGTACGAGCAGTACTTC | CASTKQGYEQYF
NA | TRBJ2-5 | TRBV4-2 | NA | TGTGCCAGCAGCCAAGATAGAACGAACCAAGAGACCCAGTACTTC | CASSQDRTNQETQYF
NA | TRBJ2-2 | TRBV4-2 | TRBD2 | TGTGCCAGCAGCCCCGCGGGAGAGGTCGGGGAGCTGTTTTTT | CASSPAGEVGELFF
NA | TRBJ1-1 | TRBV24-1 | NA | TGTGCCACCAGTGATTCAAATCAGGGACACACTGAAGCTTTCTTT | CATSDSNQGHTEAFF
few | TRBJ1-2 | TRBV7-6 | NA | TGTGCCAGCAGCTCCCCCGTTTGGAAGCCCGCTGGCTACACCTTC | CASSSPVWKPAGYTF
few | TRBJ1-6 | TRBV6-2/TRBV6-3 | NA | TGTGCCAGCAGTTACGAGGGGGGCAATTCACCCCTCCACTTT | CASSYEGGNSPLHF
few | TRBJ2-1 | TRBV12-3/TRBV12-4 | NA | TGTGCCAGCAGTCACCGGGACCACCCTCACAATGAGCAGTTCTTC | CASSHRDHPHNEQFF
NA | TRBJ2-7 | TRBV12-3/TRBV12-4 | TRBD1 | TGTGCCAGCAGCGGGACAGGGGTGGAGCAGTACTTC | CASSGTGVEQYF
few | TRBJ2-2 | TRBV12-3/TRBV12-4 | NA | TGTGCCAGCAGTCCCGACGTGACCGGGGAGCTGTTTTTT | CASSPDVTGELFF
few | TRBJ2-7 | TRBV4-3 | NA | TGCGCCAGCAGCCAACCTCCGGGACTGAAGAGAGACGAGCAGTACTTC | CASSQPPGLKRDEQYF
few | TRBJ2-7 | TRBV2 | NA | TGTGCCAGCAGTGAACTAGGATTCGCCTACGAGCAGTACTTC | CASSELGFAYEQYF
NA | TRBJ2-7 | TRBV7-6 | NA | TGTGCCAGCAGTACGGGGCAGGGGTACTACGAGCAGTACTTC | CASSTGQGYYEQYF
few | TRBJ1-5 | TRBV2 | NA | TGTGCCAGCAGTCAGGACAGCGGTAATTTGCCCCAGCATTTT | CASSQDSGNLPQHF
few | TRBJ2-6 | TRBV4-1 | TRBD2 | TGCGCCAGCAGCCAAGATCGGGGGGCTGGGGCCAACGTCCTGACTTTC | CASSQDRGAGANVLTF
NA | TRBJ1-2 | TRBV7-9 | TRBD1 | TGTGCCGGGGAGACAGGGAACGTCAACTATGGCTACACCTTC | CAGETGNVNYGYTF
NA | TRBJ1-2 | TRBV30 | TRBD1 | TGTGCCTGGAGCGGAGGACAGGGTTTGAATGGCTACACCTTC | CAWSGGQGLNGYTF
few | TRBJ1-1 | TRBV7-8 | TRBD1 | TGTGCCAGCAGCCGAAAGGAGGGGGCGCGTACTGAAGCTTTCTTT | CASSRKEGARTEAFF
few | TRBJ1-3 | TRBV18 | NA | TGTGCCAGCTCACCTTCAGGGTACAGACGAAACACCATATATTTT | CASSPSGYRRNTIYF
many | TRBJ2-7 | TRBV12-3/TRBV12-4 | TRBD1 | TGTGCCAGCAGTCCTCGACGGACAGGGAGGTACGAGCAGTACTTC | CASSPRRTGRYEQYF
few | TRBJ1-1 | TRBV3-1 | NA | TGTGCCAGCAGCCAAGGTGGGACGGTTATTATGAACACTGAAGCTTTCTTT | CASSQGGTVIMNTEAFF
NA | TRBJ1-1 | TRBV18 | NA | TGTGCCAGCTCATCCCCGCCCCGGGGGATCGCTGAAGCTTTCTTT | CASSSPPRGIAEAFF
NA | TRBJ2-7 | TRBV24-1 | NA | TGTGCCACCAGTGAGCATCCGGGGTCCTCCTACGAGCAGTACTTC | CATSEHPGSSYEQYF
NA | TRBJ1-1 | TRBV15 | NA | TGTGCCACCAGCAGAGCCCAGGGCTTAACGGAGGGCGCTTTCTTT | CATSRAQGLTEGAFF
few | TRBJ2-7 | TRBV6-5 | NA | TGTGCCAGCAGTTACAGAGCAGGCTCGGGCTACGAGCAGTACTTC | CASSYRAGSGYEQYF
many | TRBJ2-2 | TRBV7-3 | NA | TGTGCCAGCAGCTATGTAGGCGGGGAGCTGTTTTTT | CASSYVGGELFF
few | TRBJ2-7 | TRBV4-2 | NA | TGTGCCAGCAGCCAAGAAGACAGGCAACCCTACGAGCAGTACTTC | CASSQEDRQPYEQYF
NA | TRBJ2-7 | TRBV29-1 | TRBD2 | TGCAGCGTCGAGTCGAGGGAGGGCCAGGAAGAGCAGTACTTC | CSVESREGQEEQYF
few | TRBJ2-5 | TRBV6-6 | TRBD1 | TGTGCCAGCAGTTACTCGTGGGGACAGGGGGAATCCGGGGAGACCCAGTACTTC | CASSYSWGQGESGETQYF
NA | TRBJ1-4 | TRBV18 | NA | TGTGCCAGCTCACCACCGGGGGGTGAAAAACTGTTTTTT | CASSPPGGEKLFF
many | TRBJ2-2 | TRBV20-1 | NA | TGCAGTGCTGCAAAAGGGACGGGCCCGGGCACCGGGGAGCTGTTTTTT | CSAAKGTGPGTGELFF
NA | TRBJ2-2 | TRBV7-8 | NA | TGTGCCAGCAGCTTAGCAAGGGGGATAAGGACCGGGGAGCTGTTTTTT | CASSLARGIRTGELFF
NA | TRBJ2-2 | TRBV11-2 | NA | TGTGCCACTAAGGGGTTGACTGCGAACACCGGGGAGCTGTTTTTT | CATKGLTANTGELFF
NA | TRBJ2-2 | TRBV24-1 | TRBD1 | TGTGCCACCAGTGATTACAAGGGGGCCGGCACCGGGGAGCTGTTTTTT | CATSDYKGAGTGELFF
few | TRBJ2-3 | TRBV9 | NA | TGTGCCAGCAGCGGGGGTCCCTATAATACGCAGTATTTT | CASSGGPYNTQYF
NA | TRBJ1-2 | TRBV5-1 | TRBD1 | TGCGCCAGCAGCTTGGCCACAGGGGCCCCGAACTATGGCTACACCTTC | CASSLATGAPNYGYTF
many | TRBJ2-3 | TRBV5-1 | TRBD1 | TGCGCCAGCAGCCACGGGACAGGCACAGATACGCAGTATTTT | CASSHGTGTDTQYF